This TCR beta chain was profiled in a study of immune characterization of retroperitoneal liposarcoma. From the PCR reads, TCRdb called clonotypes with MiXCR, one entry per CDR3 protein. The profile shows some 10,000 distinct CDR3 sequences, roughly 26% of them singletons. The sequence was obtained from a female donor with retroperitoneal liposarcoma. Sequencing was carried out using tumor tissue.

The CDR3 DNA reads as TGTGCCAGCAGCCCAGCCCCCCAGGGCTCCCAAGAGACCCAGTACTTC. Translated: CASSPAPQGSQETQYF. The chain recombines TRBV5-3 with TRBJ2-7; maybe TRBD1 (5 bases). The DNA end is a closer match to TRBJ2-5, so the J assignment may be wrong. TRBV5-3 is recorded as an ORF, its role being uncertain. The CDR3 is 16 amino acids.